One sample yielded the 22 T cell receptor beta chains listed below, sequenced in a study of Graves' ophthalmopathy and Graves' hyperthyroidism. The TCR beta CDR3 regions underwent amplification from RNA transcripts. The authors performed first-round RT-PCR with HTBI primers and then a second-round multiplex PCR. MiXCR, run by TCRdb on the multiplex PCR reads, gives a single entry per CDR3 protein. The sample has about 410,000 distinct CDR3 sequences, approximately 20% seen once. Source material: peripheral blood. These receptors came from a woman younger than 35 with Graves' ophthalmopathy.

The chain joins TRBV16 to TRBJ1-3; D unclear. This CDR3 has 14 amino acids. Germline lookup yields CDR1 KGHSY and CDR2 FQNENV. The ends were cut back, 0 bases at V and 4 bases at J, with 7 bases in the middle. CDR3 loop: CASSQSGEGNTIYF. CDR3 DNA: TGTGCCAGCAGCCAATCGGGTGAAGGAAACACCATATATTTT. Using reference TRBV16 and TRBJ1-3 for the parts outside the CDR3, the full variable domain is GEEVAQTPKHLVRGEGQKAKLYCAPIKGHSYVFWYQQVLKNEFKFLISFQNENVFDETGMPKERFSAKCLPNSPCSLEIQATKLEDSAVYFCASSQSGEGNTIYFGEGSWLTVV.

This clonotype was seen ten or more times. The chain joins TRBV6-1 to TRBJ1-1, with D uncertain. The CDR3 loop spans 14 amino acids. V was trimmed by 2 bases and J by 5 bases, leaving 12 bases between them. CDR1 is MNHNS and CDR2 is SASEGT in the germline V gene. The CDR3 sequence is CASSERYFSTEAFF. The DNA of the CDR3 is TGTGCCAGCAGTGAAAGGTATTTCAGTACTGAAGCTTTCTTT.

In its sample, this clonotype was seen many times. The chain has TRBV2 and TRBJ2-6; D is perhaps TRBD2 (5 bases). Per the germline V gene, CDR1 is SNHLY and CDR2 is FYNNEI. Trimming left V 6 bases short and J 2 bases short, with 14 bases between. The CDR3 is 16 residues long. CDR3: CASSPLRGAGANVLTF. CDR3 nucleotides: TGTGCCAGCAGCCCCCTTCGGGGAGCTGGGGCCAACGTCCTGACTTTC.

This clonotype was detected many times. This chain uses TRBV28 with TRBJ2-5; D may be TRBD1 (5 bases). The germline V gene has CDR1 MDHEN and CDR2 SYDVKM. V lost 3 bases to trimming and J lost 5 bases, with 13 bases between them. CDR3 length: 14 residues. For the CDR3, the DNA is TGTGCCAGCAGTTTGGTGGCAGGGTTTGAGACCCAGTACTTC. It is translated as CASSLVAGFETQYF.

V and J are TRBV6-1 and TRBJ2-5; 10 bases are a match to TRBD2. CDR3 length equals 15 residues. Trimming cost V 8 bases and J 4 bases; bases outside gene matches: 10. CDR1 MNHNS and CDR2 SASEGT come from the germline V gene. CDR3: CASGWVAGGRETQYF. The CDR3 DNA sequence: TGTGCCAGCGGGTGGGTAGCGGGAGGACGAGAGACCCAGTACTTC.

This clonotype has at least ten counts. The gene calls are TRBV12-3 or TRBV12-4 and TRBJ2-5; unclear D gene. The CDR3 runs 17 residues. V shed 6 bases and J shed 0 bases, with 20 bases lying between them. This CDR3 is CASRHTRLPKYQETQYF. For the CDR3, the DNA is TGTGCCAGCAGGCATACGAGGCTCCCAAAGTACCAAGAGACCCAGTACTTC.

This clonotype was seen at least ten times. J is TRBJ1-6 and V is TRBV12-3 or TRBV12-4; D is possibly TRBD1 (6 bases). The V and J ends lost 6 bases and 14 bases respectively, with 17 bases between them. The CDR3 sequence is 13 residues long. The CDR3 loop reads CASRHKGGMALHF. CDR3 DNA sequence: TGTGCCAGCAGGCACAAAGGGGGAATGGCCCTCCACTTT.

This clonotype was found many times. The chain has TRBV9 and TRBJ1-2, with 9 bases that match TRBD1. Germline CDR1 is SGDLS and CDR2 is YYNGEE. The CDR3 spans 15 residues. J gave up 4 bases and V 3 bases, and 7 bases lay outside the gene matches. CDR3: CASSAWDREGYGYTF. For the CDR3, the DNA is TGTGCCAGCAGCGCATGGGACAGGGAGGGCTATGGCTACACCTTC. Full variable domain (remainder filled in from reference TRBV9 and TRBJ1-2): DSGVTQTPKHLITATGQRVTLRCSPRSGDLSVYWYQQSLDQGLQFLIQYYNGEERAKGNILERFSAQQFPDLHSELNLSSLELGDSALYFCASSAWDREGYGYTFGSGTRLTVV.

This clonotype was observed at least ten times. The rearrangement joins TRBV3-1 to TRBJ2-5, with D tentatively TRBD1 or TRBD2 (5 bases each). This CDR3 has 15 amino acids. CDR1 and CDR2 (germline): LGHDT, YNNKEL (reference sequence). The V end lost 4 bases, the J end lost 2 bases, and 14 bases lay between the germline ends. CDR3 sequence: CASSRQDSGQETQYF. CDR3 nucleotide sequence: TGTGCCAGCAGCCGCCAAGACAGCGGACAAGAGACCCAGTACTTC.

This clonotype has a count of ten or more. The chain is built from TRBV7-8 and TRBJ1-5; maybe TRBD1 (6 bases). The V gene lost 5 bases and the J gene lost 5 bases, with 13 bases spanning the gap. Germline values: CDR1 SGHVS, CDR2 FQNEAQ. The CDR3 loop spans 14 amino acids. The CDR3 DNA sequence: TGTGCCAGCAGCGTAAGGGGGAGCGATCAGCCCCAGCATTTT. Its protein product is CASSVRGSDQPQHF.

J is TRBJ2-5 and V is TRBV12-3 or TRBV12-4; D not resolved. CDR3 length: 14 residues. V was clipped by 6 bases and J by 1 base, with 12 bases between them. The CDR3 nucleotides read TGTGCCAGCAGCCATACAGATACCCAAGAGACCCAGTACTTC. Translated, it gives CASSHTDTQETQYF.

This clonotype was seen more than once but under ten times. V is TRBV28 and J is TRBJ1-3, with no clear D. The germline gives CDR1 MDHEN, CDR2 SYDVKM. The V gene lost 5 bases and the J gene lost 3 bases, with 17 bases spanning the gap. This CDR3 comprises 16 residues. CDR3 sequence (DNA): TGTGCCAGCAGTAGCCCGGGCCCGGACGGTGGAAACACCATATATTTT. Its protein product is CASSSPGPDGGNTIYF.

The rearrangement joins TRBV24-1 to TRBJ2-2; 8 bases line up with TRBD2. From germline, CDR1 is KGHDR and CDR2 SFDVKD. The CDR3 runs 15 residues. V shed 10 bases and J 4 bases; nucleotides not matched to a gene: 10. The CDR3 DNA reads TGTGCCACAAAGAGCGGGAGTGGGTTCACCGGGGAGCTGTTTTTT. It encodes CATKSGSGFTGELFF.

This clonotype has at least ten counts. V gene TRBV18 combines with J gene TRBJ2-7; TRBD1 aligns across 9 bases. V shed 2 bases and J 8 bases; nucleotides not matched to a gene: 7. Germline V gene lookup returns CDR1 KGHSH and CDR2 LQKENI. The CDR3 loop spans 14 amino acids. CDR3 residues: CASSPTGGEVKQYF. The DNA of the CDR3 is TGTGCCAGCTCACCAACAGGGGGCGAAGTGAAGCAGTACTTC.

This clonotype was observed at least ten times. The genes are TRBV20-1 and TRBJ2-5; 8 positions agree with TRBD2. Germline V gene lookup returns CDR1 DFQATT and CDR2 SNEGSKA (reference sequence). After removal of 0 bases from V and 1 base from J, the junction contained 4 bases not matched to a gene. The CDR3 extends over 15 amino acids. CDR3 sequence (DNA): TGCAGTGCTAGAGAGGGGCGGGAGGTCCAAGAGACCCAGTACTTC. Its translation is CSAREGREVQETQYF.

This clonotype has ten or more counts. The chain combines TRBV20-1 with TRBJ2-5, with 13 bases identical to TRBD2. V shed 5 bases, J shed 6 bases, and the junction held 12 bases outside the gene matches. Germline CDR1 and CDR2: DFQATT and SNEGSKA (reference sequence). CDR3 length: 16 residues. CDR3 coding DNA: TGCAGTGCTCCACGCCCGGGACTAGCGGGATTAAAGACCCAGTACTTC. Protein product: CSAPRPGLAGLKTQYF.

This clonotype was found many times. Here the CDR3 reads CASRPDTNTGELFF. CDR3 nucleotides: TGTGCCAGCAGACCCGACACCAACACCGGGGAGCTGTTTTTT. V is TRBV6-2 or TRBV6-3 and J is TRBJ2-2; no firm D call. Germline values: CDR1 MNHEY, CDR2 SVGEGT. The CDR3 covers 14 residues. V lost 6 bases to trimming and J lost 2 bases, with 10 bases between them.

This clonotype showed up many times. J is TRBJ1-3 and V is TRBV19; no clear D. This CDR3 is 16 amino acids long. From germline, CDR1 is LNHDA and CDR2 SQIVND (reference sequence). The V gene lost 4 bases and the J gene lost 0 bases, with 13 bases spanning the gap. Here the CDR3 reads CASSTPSFSSGNTIYF. In DNA, the CDR3 is TGTGCCAGTAGTACGCCGAGCTTCAGCTCTGGAAACACCATATATTTT.

This clonotype showed up many times. The chain employs TRBV6-2 or TRBV6-3 and TRBJ2-7, with D hard to call. CDR1 MNHEY and CDR2 SVGEGT come from the germline V gene. The CDR3 contains 15 residues. With 4 bases removed from V and 2 bases from J, the gap between germline ends came to 15 bases. In nucleotides, the CDR3 is TGTGCCAGCAGTTCTCCGGGCTCATCGACCTACGAGCAGTACTTC. Translated, it gives CASSSPGSSTYEQYF.

At least ten counts were recorded for this clonotype. The V call is TRBV11-2, the J call TRBJ2-7, with 7 bases that match TRBD2. Germline loops: CDR1 SGHAT, CDR2 FQNNGV. V dropped 5 bases and J dropped 0; count of bases not matched to a gene: 16. The CDR3 contains 18 residues. In nucleotides, the CDR3 is TGTGCCAGCAGCCCCGGGTCGGGTATGGGAGGGTTCTCCTACGAGCAGTACTTC. Translating it yields CASSPGSGMGGFSYEQYF.

This clonotype has ten or more counts. This chain joins TRBV3-1 and TRBJ1-2; D gene unclear. This CDR3 has 14 amino acids. Looked up from germline, CDR1 is LGHDT and CDR2 is YNNKEL (reference sequence). Trimming stripped 4 bases from V and 8 bases from J, with 17 bases between. CDR3 protein: CASSPGPTANGYTF. CDR3 bases: TGTGCCAGCAGCCCCGGGCCCACGGCGAACGGCTACACCTTC.

Many counts were recorded for this clonotype. This rearrangement joins TRBV12-3 or TRBV12-4 to TRBJ1-3, with 11 bases lining up with TRBD1. The CDR3 runs 17 residues. The ends lost 6 bases at V and 4 bases at J; junction bases unmatched: 11. CDR3 sequence (DNA): TGTGCCAGCAGCCGTAGAGGGACAGGGGGATCCGGAAACACCATATATTTT. It codes for CASSRRGTGGSGNTIYF.